The 11 T cell receptor beta chains reported below all come from one sample, sequenced in a study of OX40 agonist ivuxolimab in advanced cancers. Some clones are missing from TCRdb's copy, which holds only in-frame ones; the method was immunoSEQ multiplex PCR. The table lists tens of thousands of clones, about 80% of them singletons. Sequencing was performed on CD4+ or CD8+ T cells sorted from blood, taken in a trial of the OX40 agonist ivuxolimab. Every receptor here comes from an adult with an advanced solid tumor such as melanoma, head and neck, liver or kidney cancer.

V and J are TRBV5-5 and TRBJ2-2; TRBD2 is a possible D gene (6 bases). Trimming pared 5 bases from V and 4 bases from J, leaving 12 bases between. The CDR3 consists of 14 residues. The germline V gene encodes CDR1 SGHKS and CDR2 YYEKEE (reference sequence). The CDR3 DNA reads TGTGCCAGCAGGGGCGGAGGGGCCACCGGGGAGCTGTTTTTT. Residues: CASRGGGATGELFF.

This sequence joins TRBV19 and TRBJ2-1, with 10 nucleotides matching TRBD2. The J segment lost 5 bases and the V segment lost 6 bases, leaving 4 bases of the junction unmatched. The germline CDR1 and CDR2 sequences are LNHDA and SQIVND (reference sequence). The CDR3 covers 14 residues. The CDR3 here is CASRGTSVNNEQFF. The CDR3 DNA follows: TGTGCCAGTAGGGGGACTAGCGTCAACAATGAGCAGTTCTTC.

This clone was seen a few times. The rearrangement links TRBV9 to TRBJ2-1; D remains unclear. Trimming pared 2 bases from V and 8 bases from J, leaving 2 bases between. Germline V gene sequence: CDR1 SGDLS, CDR2 YYNGEE. The CDR3 is 10 residues long. The CDR3 region is CASSVYEQFF. Written as DNA, the CDR3 is TGTGCCAGCAGCGTCTATGAGCAGTTCTTC.

V gene TRBV5-6 combines with J gene TRBJ2-3; 7 positions match TRBD2. Germline trimming cut 2 bases from V and 0 bases from J; bases unmatched to any gene: 0. CDR1 is SGHDT, CDR2 YYEEEE, per germline. CDR3 length equals 14 residues. DNA for the CDR3: TGTGCCAGCAGCTTTAGCGGGAGCACAGATACGCAGTATTTT. It translates to CASSFSGSTDTQYF.

The chain carries TRBV4-3 and TRBJ1-1; no definite D call. Trimming removed 1 base from V and 3 bases from J, with 18 bases in between. The CDR3 covers 17 residues. Germline CDR1 LGHNA, CDR2 YSLEER. The CDR3 DNA sequence: TGCGCCAGCAGCCAAGCCTTGACGGGCGGAAAAGACACTGAAGCTTTCTTT. Its protein product is CASSQALTGGKDTEAFF.

The gene calls are TRBV4-2 and TRBJ2-7, with D perhaps being TRBD1 or TRBD2 (6 bases each). Germline CDR1 and CDR2: LGHNA and YNFKEQ. This CDR3 is built from 15 residues. Trimming took off 0 bases at V and 4 bases at J, with 13 bases between the two ends. This chain's CDR3 is CASSQDSQGRYEQYF. The CDR3 DNA sequence: TGTGCCAGCAGCCAAGACTCTCAGGGGAGGTACGAGCAGTACTTC.

This clone was seen a handful of times. J is TRBJ2-7 and V is TRBV4-3, with D unresolved. The CDR3 spans 14 residues. Germline CDR1 and CDR2: LGHNA and YSLEER. With 0 bases removed from V and 1 base from J, the gap between germline ends came to 7 bases. The DNA of the CDR3 is TGCGCCAGCAGCCAAGATAAGGGTTCCTACGAGCAGTACTTC. Protein sequence: CASSQDKGSYEQYF.

This clone has a single count. The J gene is TRBJ2-2, the V gene TRBV30; D is possibly TRBD1 (5 bases). Germline CDR1 is GTSNPN and CDR2 is SVGIG (reference sequence). V lost 3 bases, J lost 2 bases, and 16 bases lay in between. CDR3 length equals 16 residues. Written as DNA, the CDR3 is TGTGCCTGGAGAAGGGGTCGGCTTGCTAACACCGGGGAGCTGTTTTTT. Its translation is CAWRRGRLANTGELFF.

This chain uses TRBV6-5 with TRBJ1-4, with no clear D. CDR1 is MNHEY and CDR2 is SVGAGI in the germline V gene. With 0 bases removed from V and 8 bases from J, the gap between germline ends came to 16 bases. The CDR3 has 16 amino acids. CDR3 sequence: CASSYSILAAREKLFF. The CDR3 coding sequence is TGTGCCAGCAGTTACTCAATCTTGGCAGCCAGAGAAAAACTGTTTTTT.

The rearrangement links TRBV5-6 to TRBJ2-5, with 10 bases that match TRBD1. The V segment lost 0 bases and the J segment 2 bases; nucleotides outside the gene matches: 1. Germline V CDR1 and CDR2: SGHDT, YYEEEE. The CDR3 runs 15 residues. The CDR3 DNA follows: TGTGCCAGCAGCTTGGGGGACAGGGGACAAGAGACCCAGTACTTC. Protein sequence: CASSLGDRGQETQYF.

The J gene is TRBJ1-1, the V gene TRBV5-4; 7 bases map to TRBD1. The CDR3 loop spans 13 amino acids. Germline CDR1 SGHNT, CDR2 YYREEE (reference sequence). After removal of 4 bases from V and 7 bases from J, the junction contained 7 bases not matched to a gene. Here the CDR3 DNA reads TGTGCCAGCAGCCGACAGGGTTTTGATGAAGCTTTCTTT. Its translation is CASSRQGFDEAFF.